The T cell receptor (beta chain) under discussion was sequenced for a study of neurological immune-mediated disorders. Libraries used 2 million unsorted PBMCs kept frozen in RNAlater. The study, taken as a whole, reports: HTLV-1-associated myelopathy showed the most TCR clonal expansion; multiple sclerosis the least, below healthy controls.

As regards this clonotype: Its antigen is still unknown. A read error may produce the germline difference seen at one junction end.

Over 160 million TCR-beta sequences from 15-18 subjects came from every sequencing run. MiXCR, applied by TCRdb to the 5' RACE reads, yields one record per CDR3 protein. Of tens of thousands of distinct CDR3 sequences listed, about 25% are singletons. This sequence originates from a woman in her sixties or seventies in good health. Input material: PBMCs.

Here the CDR3 DNA reads TGTAGTGATAGAGATCGCTTAGCTGACCCCTACGAGCAGTACTTC. This sequence encodes CSDRDRLADPYEQYF. The chain couples TRBV20-1 to TRBJ2-7; D unresolved. This CDR3 spans 15 amino acids. Germline-derived CDR1 and CDR2 are DFQATT and SNEGSKA (reference sequence).